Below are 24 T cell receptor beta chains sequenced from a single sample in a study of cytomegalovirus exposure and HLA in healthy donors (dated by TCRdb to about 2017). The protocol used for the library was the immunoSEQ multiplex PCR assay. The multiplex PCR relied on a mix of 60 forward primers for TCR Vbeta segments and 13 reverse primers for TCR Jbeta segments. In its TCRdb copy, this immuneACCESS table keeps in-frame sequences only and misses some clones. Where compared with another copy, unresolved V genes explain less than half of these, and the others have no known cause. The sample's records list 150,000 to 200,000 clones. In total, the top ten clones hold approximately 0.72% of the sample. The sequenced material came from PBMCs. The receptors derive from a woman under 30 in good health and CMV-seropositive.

The CDR3 DNA sequence: TGTGCCAGCAGTTTTCTGGGACAGGGAGGCCAAGGCTACACCTTC. It yields the protein CASSFLGQGGQGYTF. This rearrangement joins TRBV27 to TRBJ1-2; 9 positions agree with TRBD1. The V gene end was trimmed by 3 bases and the J gene end by 8 bases; junction bases not matched to a gene: 10. CDR1 is MNHEY and CDR2 is SMNVEV in the germline V gene (reference sequence). This CDR3 is 15 amino acids long.

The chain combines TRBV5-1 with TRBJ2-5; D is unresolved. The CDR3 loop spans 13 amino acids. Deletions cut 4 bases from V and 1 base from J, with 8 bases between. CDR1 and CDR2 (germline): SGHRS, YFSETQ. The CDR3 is CASSLGSQETQYF. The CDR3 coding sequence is TGCGCCAGCAGCCTCGGGTCCCAAGAGACCCAGTACTTC.

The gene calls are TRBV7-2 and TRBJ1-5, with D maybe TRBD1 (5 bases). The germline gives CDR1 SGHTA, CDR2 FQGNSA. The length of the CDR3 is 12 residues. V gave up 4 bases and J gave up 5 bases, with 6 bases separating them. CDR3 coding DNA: TGTGCCAGCAGCTGGGGGGATCAGCCCCAGCATTTT. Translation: CASSWGDQPQHF.

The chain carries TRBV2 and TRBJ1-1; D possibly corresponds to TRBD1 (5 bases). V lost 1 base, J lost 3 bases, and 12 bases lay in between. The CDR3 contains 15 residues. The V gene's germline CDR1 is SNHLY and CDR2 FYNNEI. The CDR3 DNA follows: TGTGCCAGCAGTGAAGGTTACCTAGGGGACACTGAAGCTTTCTTT. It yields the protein CASSEGYLGDTEAFF. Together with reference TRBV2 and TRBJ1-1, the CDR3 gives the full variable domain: EPEVTQTPSHQVTQMGQEVILRCVPISNHLYFYWYRQILGQKVEFLVSFYNNEISEKSEIFDDQFSVERPDGSNFTLKIRSTKLEDSAMYFCASSEGYLGDTEAFFGQGTRLTVV.

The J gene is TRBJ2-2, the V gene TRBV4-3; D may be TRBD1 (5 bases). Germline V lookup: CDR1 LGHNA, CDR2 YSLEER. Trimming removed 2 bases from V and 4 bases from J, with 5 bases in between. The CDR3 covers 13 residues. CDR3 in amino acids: CASSQQGTGELFF. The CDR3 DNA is TGCGCCAGCAGCCAACAGGGCACCGGGGAGCTGTTTTTT.

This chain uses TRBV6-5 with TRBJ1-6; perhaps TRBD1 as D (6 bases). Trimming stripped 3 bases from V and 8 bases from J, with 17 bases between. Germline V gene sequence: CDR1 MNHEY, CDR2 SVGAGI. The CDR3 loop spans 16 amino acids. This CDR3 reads CASSYLPTGFDSPLHF. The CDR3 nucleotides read TGTGCCAGCAGTTATCTTCCCACAGGGTTTGATTCACCCCTCCACTTT.

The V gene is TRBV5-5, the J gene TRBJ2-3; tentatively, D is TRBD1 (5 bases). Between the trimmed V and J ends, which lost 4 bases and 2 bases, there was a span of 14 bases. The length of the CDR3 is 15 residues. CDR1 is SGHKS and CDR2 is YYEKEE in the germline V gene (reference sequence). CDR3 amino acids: CASSLLGLNTDTQYF. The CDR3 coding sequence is TGTGCCAGCAGCCTGCTGGGGCTGAACACAGATACGCAGTATTTT.

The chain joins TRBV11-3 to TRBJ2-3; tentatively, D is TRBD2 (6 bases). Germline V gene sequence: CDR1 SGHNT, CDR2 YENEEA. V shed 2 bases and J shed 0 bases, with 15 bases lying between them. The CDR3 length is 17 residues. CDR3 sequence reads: CASSLYPGSGSTDTQYF. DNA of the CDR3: TGTGCCAGCAGCTTATACCCGGGTAGCGGTAGCACAGATACGCAGTATTTT.

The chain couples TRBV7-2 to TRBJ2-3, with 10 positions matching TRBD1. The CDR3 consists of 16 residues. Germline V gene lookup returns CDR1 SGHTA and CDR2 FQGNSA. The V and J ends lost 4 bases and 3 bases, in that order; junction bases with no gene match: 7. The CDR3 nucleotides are TGTGCCAGCAGCTCGACAGGGGGCTGGGGTACAGATACGCAGTATTTT. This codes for CASSSTGGWGTDTQYF.

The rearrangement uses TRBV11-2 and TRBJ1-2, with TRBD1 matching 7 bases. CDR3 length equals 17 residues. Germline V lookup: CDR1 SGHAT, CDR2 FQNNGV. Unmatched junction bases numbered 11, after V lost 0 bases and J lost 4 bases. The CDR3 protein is CASSLDRHRGTTYGYTF. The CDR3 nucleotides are TGTGCCAGCAGCTTAGATCGGCACAGGGGAACAACCTATGGCTACACCTTC.

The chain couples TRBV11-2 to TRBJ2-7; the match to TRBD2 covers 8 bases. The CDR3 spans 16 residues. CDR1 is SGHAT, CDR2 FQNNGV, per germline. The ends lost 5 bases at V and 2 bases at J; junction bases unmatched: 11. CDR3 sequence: CASSPWGRGDTYEQYF. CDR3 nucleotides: TGTGCCAGCAGCCCCTGGGGGCGGGGGGACACCTACGAGCAGTACTTC.

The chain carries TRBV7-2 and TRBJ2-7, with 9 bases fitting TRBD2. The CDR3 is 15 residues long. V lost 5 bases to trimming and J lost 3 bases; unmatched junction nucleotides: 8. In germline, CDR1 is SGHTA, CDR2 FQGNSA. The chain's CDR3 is CASSVGTSQLYEQYF. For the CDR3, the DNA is TGTGCCAGCAGCGTCGGGACTAGCCAGCTCTACGAGCAGTACTTC.

The chain's CDR3 is CATSRFSAVPSTDTQYF. The CDR3 DNA sequence: TGTGCCACCAGCAGATTTTCAGCGGTACCTAGCACAGATACGCAGTATTTT. This rearrangement joins TRBV15 to TRBJ2-3; the D gene is possibly TRBD2 (5 bases). CDR1 is LNHNV and CDR2 is YYDKDF in the germline V gene (reference sequence). The germline V and J ends were trimmed by 2 bases and 0 bases, with 15 bases remaining between them. The CDR3 runs 17 residues.

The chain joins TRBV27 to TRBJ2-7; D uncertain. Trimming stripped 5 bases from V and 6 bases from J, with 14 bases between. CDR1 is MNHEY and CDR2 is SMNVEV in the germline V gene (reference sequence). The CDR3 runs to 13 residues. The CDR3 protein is CASSLPGYGEQYF. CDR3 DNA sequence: TGTGCCAGCAGTCTCCCCGGGTACGGCGAGCAGTACTTC.

The CDR3 sequence is CASHRGAPEQFF. In nucleotides, the CDR3 is TGTGCCTCCCACCGGGGGGCGCCTGAGCAGTTCTTC. This sequence joins TRBV30 and TRBJ2-1; TRBD2 might be the D (7 bases). V lost 7 bases to trimming and J lost 9 bases, with 16 bases between them. This CDR3 has 12 amino acids. CDR1 is GTSNPN, CDR2 SVGIG, per germline (reference sequence).

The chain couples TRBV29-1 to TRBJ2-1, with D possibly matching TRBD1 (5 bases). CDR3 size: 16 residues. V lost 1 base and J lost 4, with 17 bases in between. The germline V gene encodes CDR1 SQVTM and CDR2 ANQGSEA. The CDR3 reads CSVEASGLRGYNEQFF. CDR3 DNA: TGCAGCGTTGAAGCGTCAGGTTTAAGGGGTTACAATGAGCAGTTCTTC.

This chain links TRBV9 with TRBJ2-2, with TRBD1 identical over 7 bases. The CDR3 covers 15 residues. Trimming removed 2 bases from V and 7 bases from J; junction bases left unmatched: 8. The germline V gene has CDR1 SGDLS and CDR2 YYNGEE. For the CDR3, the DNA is TGTGCCAGCAGCGTCGGGGACAGTGTCGGCGGGGAGCTGTTTTTT. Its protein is CASSVGDSVGGELFF.

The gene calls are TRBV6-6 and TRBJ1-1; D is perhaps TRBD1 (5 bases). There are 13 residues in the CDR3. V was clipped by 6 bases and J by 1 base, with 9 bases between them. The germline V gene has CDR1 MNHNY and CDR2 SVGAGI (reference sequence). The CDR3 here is CASSLDKNTEAFF. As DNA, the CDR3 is TGTGCCAGCAGCTTGGACAAGAACACTGAAGCTTTCTTT.

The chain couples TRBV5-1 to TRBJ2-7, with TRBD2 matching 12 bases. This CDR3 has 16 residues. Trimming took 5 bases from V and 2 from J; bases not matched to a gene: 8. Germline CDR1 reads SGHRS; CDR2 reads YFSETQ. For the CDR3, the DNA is TGCGCCAGCAGTCAACTCGGACTAGCGGGGACCTACGAGCAGTACTTC. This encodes CASSQLGLAGTYEQYF. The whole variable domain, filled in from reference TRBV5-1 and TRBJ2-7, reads KAGVTQTPRYLIKTRGQQVTLSCSPISGHRSVSWYQQTPGQGLQFLFEYFSETQRNKGNFPGRFSGRQFSNSRSEMNVSTLELGDSALYLCASSQLGLAGTYEQYFGPGTRLTVT.

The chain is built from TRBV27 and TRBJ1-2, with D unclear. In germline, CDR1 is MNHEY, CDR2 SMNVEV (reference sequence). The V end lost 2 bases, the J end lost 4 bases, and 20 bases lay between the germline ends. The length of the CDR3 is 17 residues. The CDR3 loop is CASSLGPSDLFGYGYTF. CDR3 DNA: TGTGCCAGCAGTTTAGGCCCTAGTGACCTCTTCGGCTATGGCTACACCTTC.

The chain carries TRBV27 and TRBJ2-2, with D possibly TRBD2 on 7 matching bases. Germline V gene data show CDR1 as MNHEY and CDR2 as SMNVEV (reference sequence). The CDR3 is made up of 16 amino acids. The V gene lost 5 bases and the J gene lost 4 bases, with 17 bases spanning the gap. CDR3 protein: CASSPWGGQPTGELFF. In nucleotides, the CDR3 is TGTGCCAGCAGTCCGTGGGGGGGGCAGCCCACCGGGGAGCTGTTTTTT.

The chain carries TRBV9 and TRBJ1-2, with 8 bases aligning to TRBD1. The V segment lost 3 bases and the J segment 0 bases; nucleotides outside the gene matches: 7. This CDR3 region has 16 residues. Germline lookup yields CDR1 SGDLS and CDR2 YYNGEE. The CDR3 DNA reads TGTGCCAGCAGCGCCCCCCAGGGGGCGTCTAACTATGGCTACACCTTC. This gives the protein CASSAPQGASNYGYTF. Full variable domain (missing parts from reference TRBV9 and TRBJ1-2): DSGVTQTPKHLITATGQRVTLRCSPRSGDLSVYWYQQSLDQGLQFLIQYYNGEERAKGNILERFSAQQFPDLHSELNLSSLELGDSALYFCASSAPQGASNYGYTFGSGTRLTVV.

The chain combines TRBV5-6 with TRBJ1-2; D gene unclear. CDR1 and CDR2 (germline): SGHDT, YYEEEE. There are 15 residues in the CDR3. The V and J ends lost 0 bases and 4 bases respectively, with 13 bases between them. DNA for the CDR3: TGTGCCAGCAGCTTGGAAAACCACCGACTCTATGGCTACACCTTC. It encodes CASSLENHRLYGYTF.

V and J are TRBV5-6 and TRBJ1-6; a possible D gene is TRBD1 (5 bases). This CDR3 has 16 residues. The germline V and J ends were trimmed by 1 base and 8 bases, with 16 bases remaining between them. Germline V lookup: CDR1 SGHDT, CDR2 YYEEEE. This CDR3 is CASSLYLDTLYSPLHF. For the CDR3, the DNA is TGTGCCAGCAGCTTGTATCTGGACACGTTATATTCACCCCTCCACTTT.